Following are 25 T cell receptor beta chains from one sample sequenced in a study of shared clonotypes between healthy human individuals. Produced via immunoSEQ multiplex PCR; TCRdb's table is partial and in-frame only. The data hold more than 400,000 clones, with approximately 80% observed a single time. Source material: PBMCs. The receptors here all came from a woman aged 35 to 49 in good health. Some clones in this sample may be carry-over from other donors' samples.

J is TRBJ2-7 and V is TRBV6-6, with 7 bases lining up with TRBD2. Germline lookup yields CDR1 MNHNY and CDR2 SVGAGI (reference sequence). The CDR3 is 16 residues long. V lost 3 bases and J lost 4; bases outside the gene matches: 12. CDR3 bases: TGTGCCAGCAGTTATGGGAGGGCCCCTAAAGAATACGAGCAGTACTTC. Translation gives CASSYGRAPKEYEQYF.

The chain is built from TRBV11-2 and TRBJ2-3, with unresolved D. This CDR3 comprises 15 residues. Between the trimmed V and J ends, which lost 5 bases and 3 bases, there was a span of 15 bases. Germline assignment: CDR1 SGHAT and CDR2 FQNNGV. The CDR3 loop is CASSPSLILTDTQYF. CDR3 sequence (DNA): TGTGCCAGCAGCCCCTCTCTTATCCTGACAGATACGCAGTATTTT.

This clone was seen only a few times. CDR3 sequence: CASSEVGYEQYF. The DNA for the CDR3 is TGTGCCAGCAGTGAGGTGGGATACGAGCAGTACTTC. The chain carries TRBV2 and TRBJ2-7; D ambiguous. Germline CDR1 is SNHLY and CDR2 is FYNNEI. V was shortened by 3 bases and J by 4 bases, with 7 bases between the two germline ends. This CDR3 is built from 12 residues.

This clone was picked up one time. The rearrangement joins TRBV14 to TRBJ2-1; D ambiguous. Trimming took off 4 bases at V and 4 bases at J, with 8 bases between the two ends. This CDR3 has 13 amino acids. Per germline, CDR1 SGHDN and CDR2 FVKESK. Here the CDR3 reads CASSPRRYNEQFF. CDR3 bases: TGTGCCAGCAGCCCCCGAAGATACAATGAGCAGTTCTTC.

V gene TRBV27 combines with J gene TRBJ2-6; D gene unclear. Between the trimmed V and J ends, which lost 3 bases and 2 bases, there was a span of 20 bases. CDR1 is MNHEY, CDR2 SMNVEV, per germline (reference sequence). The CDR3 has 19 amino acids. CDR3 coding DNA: TGTGCCAGCAGTTTGCCCGGATCGAGTGGGTCACCTGGGGCCAACGTCCTGACTTTC. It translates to CASSLPGSSGSPGANVLTF.

The CDR3 protein is CSVEAPTGLGKNIQYF. The CDR3 DNA reads TGCAGCGTTGAAGCACCGACAGGGTTGGGCAAAAACATTCAGTACTTC. The chain joins TRBV29-1 to TRBJ2-4; 7 nucleotides align to TRBD1. Germline CDR1 is SQVTM and CDR2 is ANQGSEA. After removal of 1 base from V and 3 bases from J, the junction contained 9 bases not matched to a gene. CDR3 length equals 16 residues. Full variable domain (rest looked up from reference TRBV29-1 and TRBJ2-4): SAVISQKPSRDICQRGTSLTIQCQVDSQVTMMFWYRQQPGQSLTLIATANQGSEATYESGFVIDKFPISRPNLTFSTLTVSNMSPEDSSIYLCSVEAPTGLGKNIQYFGAGTRLSVL.

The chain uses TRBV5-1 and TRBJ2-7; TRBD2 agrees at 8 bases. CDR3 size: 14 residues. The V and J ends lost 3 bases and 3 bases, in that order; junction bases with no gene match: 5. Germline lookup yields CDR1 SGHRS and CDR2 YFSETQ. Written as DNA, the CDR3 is TGCGCCAGCAGCTCGTCGGGGGGGCGCTACGAGCAGTACTTC. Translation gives CASSSSGGRYEQYF.

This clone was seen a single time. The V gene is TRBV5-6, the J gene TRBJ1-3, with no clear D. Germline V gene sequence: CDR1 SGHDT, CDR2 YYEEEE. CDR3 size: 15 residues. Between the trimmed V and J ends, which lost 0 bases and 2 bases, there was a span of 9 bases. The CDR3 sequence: CASSLANSAGNTIYF. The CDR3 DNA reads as TGTGCCAGCAGCTTGGCCAACTCGGCTGGAAACACCATATATTTT.

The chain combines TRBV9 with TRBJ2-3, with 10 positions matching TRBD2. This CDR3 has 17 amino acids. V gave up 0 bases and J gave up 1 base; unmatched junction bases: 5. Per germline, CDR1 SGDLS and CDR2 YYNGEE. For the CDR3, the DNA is TGTGCCAGCAGCGTAGGTCGGACTAGCGGCGGCACAGATACGCAGTATTTT. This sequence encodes CASSVGRTSGGTDTQYF.

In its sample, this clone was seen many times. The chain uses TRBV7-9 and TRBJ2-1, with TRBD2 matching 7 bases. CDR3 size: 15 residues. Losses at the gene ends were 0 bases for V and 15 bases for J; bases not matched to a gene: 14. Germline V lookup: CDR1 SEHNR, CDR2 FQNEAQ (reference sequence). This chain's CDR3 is CASSLAGREPPLWFF. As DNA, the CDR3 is TGTGCCAGCAGCTTAGCGGGGCGGGAGCCCCCGCTATGGTTCTTC.

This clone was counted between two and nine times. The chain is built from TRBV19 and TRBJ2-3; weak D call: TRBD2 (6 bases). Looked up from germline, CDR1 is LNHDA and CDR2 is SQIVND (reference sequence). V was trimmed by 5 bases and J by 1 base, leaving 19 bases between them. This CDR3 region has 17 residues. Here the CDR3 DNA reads TGTGCCAGTAGTTTCACTTTTTTAGGGACTGGCACAGATACGCAGTATTTT. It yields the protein CASSFTFLGTGTDTQYF. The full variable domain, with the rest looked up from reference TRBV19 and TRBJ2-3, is DGGITQSPKYLFRKEGQNVTLSCEQNLNHDAMYWYRQDPGQGLRLIYYSQIVNDFQKGDIAEGYSVSREKKESFPLTVTSAQKNPTAFYLCASSFTFLGTGTDTQYFGPGTRLTVL.

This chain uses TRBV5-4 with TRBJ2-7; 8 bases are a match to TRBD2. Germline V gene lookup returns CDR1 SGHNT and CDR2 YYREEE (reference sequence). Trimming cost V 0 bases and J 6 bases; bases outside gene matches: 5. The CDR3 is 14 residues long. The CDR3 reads CASSLALAGSEQYF. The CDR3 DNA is TGTGCCAGCAGCTTGGCTCTAGCGGGTTCCGAGCAGTACTTC.

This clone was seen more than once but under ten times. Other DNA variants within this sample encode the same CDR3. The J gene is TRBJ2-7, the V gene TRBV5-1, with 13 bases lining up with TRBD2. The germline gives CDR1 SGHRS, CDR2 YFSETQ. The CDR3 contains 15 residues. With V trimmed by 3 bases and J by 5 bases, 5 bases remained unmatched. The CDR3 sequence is CASSSTGLAGDEQYF. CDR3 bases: TGCGCCAGCAGCTCAACTGGACTAGCGGGAGACGAGCAGTACTTC. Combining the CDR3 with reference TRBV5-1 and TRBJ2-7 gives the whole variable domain KAGVTQTPRYLIKTRGQQVTLSCSPISGHRSVSWYQQTPGQGLQFLFEYFSETQRNKGNFPGRFSGRQFSNSRSEMNVSTLELGDSALYLCASSSTGLAGDEQYFGPGTRLTVT.

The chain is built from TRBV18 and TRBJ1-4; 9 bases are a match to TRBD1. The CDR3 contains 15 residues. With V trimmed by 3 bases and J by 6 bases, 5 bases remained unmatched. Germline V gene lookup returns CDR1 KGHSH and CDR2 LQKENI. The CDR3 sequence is CASSPFRDRDEKLFF. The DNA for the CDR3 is TGTGCCAGCTCACCTTTCCGGGACAGGGATGAAAAACTGTTTTTT. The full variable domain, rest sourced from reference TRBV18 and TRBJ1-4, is NAGVMQNPRHLVRRRGQEARLRCSPMKGHSHVYWYRQLPEEGLKFMVYLQKENIIDESGMPKERFSAEFPKEGPSILRIQQVVRGDSAAYFCASSPFRDRDEKLFFGSGTQLSVL.

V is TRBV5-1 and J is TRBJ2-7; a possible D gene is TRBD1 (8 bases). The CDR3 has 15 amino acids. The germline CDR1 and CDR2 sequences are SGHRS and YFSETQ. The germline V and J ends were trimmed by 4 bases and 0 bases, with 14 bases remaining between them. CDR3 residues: CASSAGDRSSYEQYF. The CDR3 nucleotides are TGCGCCAGCAGCGCGGGGGACAGGAGCTCCTACGAGCAGTACTTC.

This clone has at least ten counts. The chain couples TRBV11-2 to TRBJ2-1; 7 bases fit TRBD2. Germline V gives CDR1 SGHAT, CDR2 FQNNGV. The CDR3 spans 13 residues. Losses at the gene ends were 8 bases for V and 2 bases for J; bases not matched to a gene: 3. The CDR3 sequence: CASGREPYNEQFF. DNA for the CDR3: TGTGCCAGCGGGCGGGAGCCCTACAATGAGCAGTTCTTC.

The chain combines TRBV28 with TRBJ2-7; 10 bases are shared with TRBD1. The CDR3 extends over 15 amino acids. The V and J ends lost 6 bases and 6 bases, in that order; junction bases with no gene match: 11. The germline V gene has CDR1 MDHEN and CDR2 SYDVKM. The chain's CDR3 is CASSLGGTGALEQYF. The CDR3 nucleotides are TGTGCCAGCAGCCTGGGAGGGACAGGGGCCCTCGAGCAGTACTTC.

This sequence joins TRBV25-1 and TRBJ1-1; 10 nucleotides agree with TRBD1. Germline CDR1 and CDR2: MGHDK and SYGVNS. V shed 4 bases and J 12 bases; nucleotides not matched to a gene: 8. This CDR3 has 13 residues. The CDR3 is CASSASGTGVSFF. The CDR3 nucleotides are TGTGCCAGCAGTGCTTCCGGGACAGGGGTCTCTTTCTTT.

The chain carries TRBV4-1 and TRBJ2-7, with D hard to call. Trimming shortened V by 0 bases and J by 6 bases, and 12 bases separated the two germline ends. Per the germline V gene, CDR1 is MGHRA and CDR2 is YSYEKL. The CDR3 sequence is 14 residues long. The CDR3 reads CASSQERLLSEQYF. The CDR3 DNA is TGCGCCAGCAGCCAAGAGCGGCTTCTATCCGAGCAGTACTTC.

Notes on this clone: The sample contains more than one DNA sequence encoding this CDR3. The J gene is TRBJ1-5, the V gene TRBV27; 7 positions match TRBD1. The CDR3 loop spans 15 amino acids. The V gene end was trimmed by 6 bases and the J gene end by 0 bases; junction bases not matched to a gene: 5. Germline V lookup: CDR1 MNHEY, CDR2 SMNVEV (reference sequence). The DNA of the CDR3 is TGTGCCAGCAGCCATCAGGGGGATAGCAATCAGCCCCAGCATTTT. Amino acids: CASSHQGDSNQPQHF.

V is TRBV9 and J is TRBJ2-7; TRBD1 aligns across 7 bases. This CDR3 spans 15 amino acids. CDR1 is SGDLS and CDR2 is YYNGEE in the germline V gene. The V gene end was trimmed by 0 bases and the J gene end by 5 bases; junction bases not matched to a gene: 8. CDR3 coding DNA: TGTGCCAGCAGCGTAGGGGTACAGGGGAGTGACGAGCAGTACTTC. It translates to CASSVGVQGSDEQYF.

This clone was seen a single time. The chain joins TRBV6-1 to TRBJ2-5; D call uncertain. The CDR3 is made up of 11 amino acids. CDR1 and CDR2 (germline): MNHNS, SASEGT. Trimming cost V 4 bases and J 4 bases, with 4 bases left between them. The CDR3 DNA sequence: TGTGCCAGCAGTGTACTAGAGACCCAGTACTTC. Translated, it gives CASSVLETQYF.

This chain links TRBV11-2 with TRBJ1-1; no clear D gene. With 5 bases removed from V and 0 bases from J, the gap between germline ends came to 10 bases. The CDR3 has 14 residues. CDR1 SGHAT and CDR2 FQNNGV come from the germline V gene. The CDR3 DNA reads TGTGCCAGCAGCCCCCGGGATATGAACACTGAAGCTTTCTTT. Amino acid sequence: CASSPRDMNTEAFF.

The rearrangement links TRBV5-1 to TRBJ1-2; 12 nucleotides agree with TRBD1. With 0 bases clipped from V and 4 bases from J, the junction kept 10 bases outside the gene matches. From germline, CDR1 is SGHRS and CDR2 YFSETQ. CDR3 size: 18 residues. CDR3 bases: TGCGCCAGCAGCTTGGCGCCGGGACAGGGGGCGCGAAGCTATGGCTACACCTTC. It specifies CASSLAPGQGARSYGYTF.

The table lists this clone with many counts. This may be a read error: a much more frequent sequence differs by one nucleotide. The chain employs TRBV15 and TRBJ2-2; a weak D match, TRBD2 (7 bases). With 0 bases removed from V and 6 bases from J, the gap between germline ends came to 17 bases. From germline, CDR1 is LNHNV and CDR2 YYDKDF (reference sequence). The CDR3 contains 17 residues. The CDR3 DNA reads TGTGCCACCAGCAGAGATAGTGCTTTAGGGGGGGCCGGGGAGCTGTTTTTT. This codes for CATSRDSALGGAGELFF. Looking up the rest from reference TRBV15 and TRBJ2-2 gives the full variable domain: DAMVIQNPRYQVTQFGKPVTLSCSQTLNHNVMYWYQQKSSQAPKLLFHYYDKDFNNEADTPDNFQSRRPNTSFCFLDIRSPGLGDTAMYLCATSRDSALGGAGELFFGEGSRLTVL.